This is a list of T cell receptor beta chains from one sample in a study of beta chain features in type 1 diabetes. Sequencing used immunoSEQ multiplex PCR; TCRdb keeps in-frame clones, though not all of them. The sample includes around 400,000 clones, around 12% of them seen just once. Sequencing used naive CD4+ T cells from blood. The receptors were sampled from a man aged 18 to 30 in good health. Each CDR3 is given with its conserved first and last residue. The order of the fields is J gene, V gene, D gene, clone size, CDR3 DNA, CDR3 protein. A D gene is named only where the DNA matches it firmly. Not all rows give a size; the values are once, few, many and, for expanded clones, a class.

j_call: TRBJ2-5; v_call: TRBV5-1; d_call: -; clone_size: -; cdr3_nt: TGCGCCAGCAGCTTGGTCTTCGGGCAAGAGACCCAGTACTTC; cdr3_aa: CASSLVFGQETQYF
j_call: TRBJ1-5; v_call: TRBV28; d_call: -; clone_size: -; cdr3_nt: TGTGCCAGCAGTATTGACAGCTCTAATCGGCCCCAGCATTTT; cdr3_aa: CASSIDSSNRPQHF
j_call: TRBJ1-1; v_call: TRBV25-1; d_call: -; clone_size: -; cdr3_nt: TGTGCCAGCAGTGAATGGAGGGGTGGGGCTGAAGCTTTCTTT; cdr3_aa: CASSEWRGGAEAFF
j_call: TRBJ2-2; v_call: TRBV2; d_call: -; clone_size: -; cdr3_nt: TGTGCCAGCGCTAAGGGGCTAGGCGGGGAGCTGTTTTTT; cdr3_aa: CASAKGLGGELFF
j_call: TRBJ2-1; v_call: TRBV5-4; d_call: TRBD2; clone_size: few; cdr3_nt: TGTGCCAGCAGCGCGGGACTAGCGGGGGACAATGAGCAGTTCTTC; cdr3_aa: CASSAGLAGDNEQFF
j_call: TRBJ2-7; v_call: TRBV7-3; d_call: -; clone_size: few; cdr3_nt: TGTGCCAGCAGCCCCGGACTGGTGGAGCAGTACTTC; cdr3_aa: CASSPGLVEQYF
j_call: TRBJ2-1; v_call: TRBV7-3; d_call: TRBD2; clone_size: few; cdr3_nt: TGTGCCAGCAGCTTAGGCGGGGGGCCCGGCAATGAGCAGTTCTTC; cdr3_aa: CASSLGGGPGNEQFF
j_call: TRBJ1-5; v_call: TRBV27; d_call: -; clone_size: few; cdr3_nt: TGTGCCAGCAGTTCTGGACTTCTCCATAGCAATCAGCCCCAGCATTTT; cdr3_aa: CASSSGLLHSNQPQHF
j_call: TRBJ1-2; v_call: TRBV9; d_call: -; clone_size: few; cdr3_nt: TGTGCCAGCAGCCCCCAGACCGGGACAAACTATGGCTACACCTTC; cdr3_aa: CASSPQTGTNYGYTF
j_call: TRBJ1-2; v_call: TRBV29-1; d_call: -; clone_size: few; cdr3_nt: TGCAGCCCTAATGGCTACACCTTC; cdr3_aa: CSPNGYTF
j_call: TRBJ2-1; v_call: TRBV18; d_call: TRBD1; clone_size: -; cdr3_nt: TGTGCCAGCTCACTAACAGGGGGCCAGAACAATGAGCAGTTCTTC; cdr3_aa: CASSLTGGQNNEQFF
j_call: TRBJ2-4; v_call: TRBV7-3; d_call: TRBD2; clone_size: -; cdr3_nt: TGTGCCAGCAGCTTAACCGCCCCGGGACTAGCGGTAGGAGCCAAAAACATTCAGTACTTC; cdr3_aa: CASSLTAPGLAVGAKNIQYF
j_call: TRBJ1-2; v_call: TRBV7-2; d_call: -; clone_size: few; cdr3_nt: TGTGCCAGCAACTTAAATGACCGGGGCTATGGCTACACCTTC; cdr3_aa: CASNLNDRGYGYTF
j_call: TRBJ1-2; v_call: TRBV25-1; d_call: TRBD1; clone_size: few; cdr3_nt: TGTGCCAGCAGTGGAGGGGGCAGGGAGTTTGGCTACACCTTC; cdr3_aa: CASSGGGREFGYTF
j_call: TRBJ2-5; v_call: TRBV7-9; d_call: -; clone_size: few; cdr3_nt: TGTGCCAGCAGCTTATGGAGGGGGCGGACGGAGACCCAGTACTTC; cdr3_aa: CASSLWRGRTETQYF
j_call: TRBJ1-5; v_call: TRBV19; d_call: TRBD1; clone_size: -; cdr3_nt: TGTGCCGGATCTAGGACAGGTCAACGTCAGCCCCAGCATTTT; cdr3_aa: CAGSRTGQRQPQHF
j_call: TRBJ1-5; v_call: TRBV28; d_call: TRBD1; clone_size: -; cdr3_nt: TGTGCCAGCAACCTGCAGGGGGACAGCAATCAGCCCCAGCATTTT; cdr3_aa: CASNLQGDSNQPQHF
j_call: TRBJ2-7; v_call: TRBV7-7; d_call: -; clone_size: -; cdr3_nt: TGTGCCAGCAGCTTAGCGGCTCAGGGCAGCGAGCAGTACTTC; cdr3_aa: CASSLAAQGSEQYF
j_call: TRBJ2-2; v_call: TRBV6-5; d_call: -; clone_size: -; cdr3_nt: TGTGCCAGTTCACGGGGGGCTACGAACACCGGGGAGCTGTTTTTT; cdr3_aa: CASSRGATNTGELFF
j_call: TRBJ1-2; v_call: TRBV4-2; d_call: -; clone_size: few; cdr3_nt: TGTGCCAGCAGCCAAGATTTCACAGCGGACTATGGCTACACCTTC; cdr3_aa: CASSQDFTADYGYTF
j_call: TRBJ2-1; v_call: TRBV19; d_call: TRBD1; clone_size: few; cdr3_nt: TGTGCCAGTAGTACGACAGGGCTTAGGGGCTCCAATGAGCAGTTCTTC; cdr3_aa: CASSTTGLRGSNEQFF
j_call: TRBJ2-1; v_call: TRBV11-2; d_call: TRBD1; clone_size: -; cdr3_nt: TGTGCCAGCAGCTTACTGGGACAGGGAGTCCTTGGCGAGCAGTTCTTC; cdr3_aa: CASSLLGQGVLGEQFF
j_call: TRBJ1-2; v_call: TRBV11-2; d_call: TRBD1; clone_size: few; cdr3_nt: TGTGCCAGCAGCCTTTGGTACGGGACAGATTATGGCTACACCTTC; cdr3_aa: CASSLWYGTDYGYTF
j_call: TRBJ1-4; v_call: TRBV30; d_call: TRBD1; clone_size: -; cdr3_nt: TGTGCCTGGAAGGGACAGGGCGGGTCGGGCGAAAAACTGTTTTTT; cdr3_aa: CAWKGQGGSGEKLFF
j_call: TRBJ2-3; v_call: TRBV9; d_call: TRBD1; clone_size: -; cdr3_nt: TGTGCCAGCAGCTTACGGACAGGGGGCACAGATACGCAGTATTTT; cdr3_aa: CASSLRTGGTDTQYF
j_call: TRBJ2-1; v_call: TRBV6-5; d_call: -; clone_size: few; cdr3_nt: TGTGCCAGCAAGCGGCTAAATGAGCAGTTCTTC; cdr3_aa: CASKRLNEQFF
j_call: TRBJ2-1; v_call: TRBV4-2; d_call: TRBD2; clone_size: -; cdr3_nt: TGTGCCAGCAGCCCGGGACTAGCGGAAAGCTCCTACAATGAGCAGTTCTTC; cdr3_aa: CASSPGLAESSYNEQFF
j_call: TRBJ2-5; v_call: TRBV7-9; d_call: -; clone_size: few; cdr3_nt: TGTGCCAGCACCGCCCGGGAAGGACCACAAGAGACCCAGTACTTC; cdr3_aa: CASTAREGPQETQYF
j_call: TRBJ2-1; v_call: TRBV27; d_call: TRBD2; clone_size: -; cdr3_nt: TGTGCCAGCAGTCGGGAGCGGGGCAATGAGCAGTTCTTC; cdr3_aa: CASSRERGNEQFF
j_call: TRBJ2-3; v_call: TRBV7-2; d_call: -; clone_size: few; cdr3_nt: TGTGCCAGCAGCTATAGGACTGGTCCTGCGGCAGATACGCAGTATTTT; cdr3_aa: CASSYRTGPAADTQYF
j_call: TRBJ1-1; v_call: TRBV9; d_call: -; clone_size: -; cdr3_nt: TGTGCCAGCAGCGTAGGAGGGCTCGTCGCTGAAGCTTTCTTT; cdr3_aa: CASSVGGLVAEAFF
j_call: TRBJ1-4; v_call: TRBV29-1; d_call: TRBD1; clone_size: few; cdr3_nt: TGCAGCGTCCTGAGACAGGGGGCTAATGAAAAACTGTTTTTT; cdr3_aa: CSVLRQGANEKLFF
j_call: TRBJ2-7; v_call: TRBV5-1; d_call: TRBD1; clone_size: -; cdr3_nt: TGCGCCAGCAGTTCGGGGACAGTCCCCAACGAGCAGTACTTC; cdr3_aa: CASSSGTVPNEQYF
j_call: TRBJ1-2; v_call: TRBV30; d_call: -; clone_size: few; cdr3_nt: TGTGCCTGGGTGGAGGGGCAGAGAGGCTACACCTTC; cdr3_aa: CAWVEGQRGYTF
j_call: TRBJ1-1; v_call: TRBV6-6; d_call: TRBD1; clone_size: few; cdr3_nt: TGTGCCAGCAGTCCGGGACAGCAGAACACTGAAGCTTTCTTT; cdr3_aa: CASSPGQQNTEAFF
j_call: TRBJ2-7; v_call: TRBV5-1; d_call: TRBD1; clone_size: -; cdr3_nt: TGCGCCAGCAGCCCACAGGGGGACACCTACGAGCAGTACTTC; cdr3_aa: CASSPQGDTYEQYF
j_call: TRBJ2-5; v_call: TRBV7-2; d_call: -; clone_size: few; cdr3_nt: TGTGCCAGCAGCCCCAACCCCCTTAGTTCGTCTGAGACCCAGTACTTC; cdr3_aa: CASSPNPLSSSETQYF
j_call: TRBJ2-2; v_call: TRBV4-2; d_call: -; clone_size: -; cdr3_nt: TGTGCCAGCAGCCTCTCCTCCTCAGGGGACACCGGGGAGCTGTTTTTT; cdr3_aa: CASSLSSSGDTGELFF
j_call: TRBJ2-1; v_call: TRBV29-1; d_call: TRBD2; clone_size: few; cdr3_nt: TGCAGCGTTGAAGATTTCTTCGGACTAGCGGGGAATGAGCAGTTCTTC; cdr3_aa: CSVEDFFGLAGNEQFF
j_call: TRBJ2-5; v_call: TRBV27; d_call: TRBD1; clone_size: few; cdr3_nt: TGTGCCAGCAGACAGCGGGACAGGGGGCAGGAGACCCAGTACTTC; cdr3_aa: CASRQRDRGQETQYF
j_call: TRBJ1-2; v_call: TRBV30; d_call: -; clone_size: -; cdr3_nt: TGTGCCTTGACAGAAAACTATGGCTACACCTTC; cdr3_aa: CALTENYGYTF
j_call: TRBJ2-7; v_call: TRBV4-2; d_call: -; clone_size: few; cdr3_nt: TGTGCCAGCAGCCAAGGACGAGAGGGATCCTACGAGCAGTACTTC; cdr3_aa: CASSQGREGSYEQYF